The clone carrying this T cell receptor beta chain was seen more than once but under ten times. Using its own MiXCR run on the RT-PCR reads, TCRdb lists one record per CDR3 protein. This table has roughly 960,000 distinct CDR3 sequences, approximately 18% appearing once. The entry originates in a study of patients and donors after allogeneic stem cell transplantation. Germline CDR1 and CDR2: MNHEY and SMNVEV (reference sequence). V dropped 5 bases and J dropped 7 bases, with 24 bases sitting between them. The CDR3 sequence is 17 residues long. V and J are TRBV27 and TRBJ2-1; perhaps D is TRBD1 or TRBD2 (5 bases each). Sequenced material: blood, either unsorted or a sorted T cell fraction (not recorded which). The sequence derives from a human donor who was either an allogeneic HSCT recipient or a stem cell or donor lymphocyte infusion donor (not recorded which). It is not recorded whose cells these are; they may come from a transplant donor. The CDR3 protein is CASSPEAQGRFWNEQFF. In DNA, the CDR3 is TGTGCCAGCAGTCCGGAGGCCCAGGGAAGGTTTTGGAATGAGCAGTTCTTC.